This TCR beta chain was retrieved from a study of shared clonotypes between healthy human individuals. Study observations and caveats: Sampling involved blood alone; tissue repertoires likely differ. Clonotype sharing across several donors was observed for about 4.8% of naive CD4 clonotypes.

V was shortened by 0 bases and J by 0 bases, with 21 bases between the two germline ends. Germline CDR1 SGHRS, CDR2 YFSETQ. The CDR3 loop spans 19 amino acids. Each donor was a Caucasian adult residing in Nashville, Tennessee. Data came from immunoSEQ multiplex PCR; TCRdb stores just in-frame clones and leaves some out. The table includes about 520,000 clones, roughly 95% detected once. As concerns this clone: Its antigen is still unknown.

This chain links TRBV5-1 with TRBJ1-1; D gene unclear. Sequenced sample: naive CD4+ T cells sorted from blood. Subset noted: CD45RA+ positively selected. This receptor was taken from a woman aged 25-40 years in good health. CDR3 sequence (DNA): TGCGCCAGCAGCTTGGTGGGTAGGGCCGATACCTTTTTGAACACTGAAGCTTTCTTT. This codes for CASSLVGRADTFLNTEAFF.